The sequence of this T cell receptor (beta chain) was determined in a study of preoperative IRX-2 immunotherapy in early breast cancer. Treatment: preoperative locoregional IRX-2 cytokine immunotherapy. Patients received preoperative, locoregional IRX-2 cytokine immunotherapy in a phase Ib study. This CDR3 spans 15 amino acids. V gave up 6 bases and J gave up 12 bases, with 24 bases separating them. The method was immunoSEQ multiplex PCR; TCRdb's version includes in-frame clones alone and lacks a portion of them. The sample contains about 45,000 clones, roughly 80% of which appear only once. The receptor was derived from a human donor with breast cancer. The J gene is TRBJ2-1, the V gene TRBV23-1; a possible D gene is TRBD2 (6 bases). TRBV23-1 is labeled an ORF, and its function is uncertain. Sequenced here: tumor tissue, sampled after IRX-2 immunotherapy. Written as DNA, the CDR3 is TGCGCCAGCAGCATTCTTGGGGGGACTGACGGCTTGCAGTTCTTC. Translation: CASSILGGTDGLQFF.